A single sample gave rise to the 30 T cell receptor beta chains below, sequenced in a study of blood T cell repertoires in COVID-19. The repertoire was sequenced with immunoSEQ multiplex PCR; TCRdb's copy has only in-frame clones and lacks some. The sample yields around 240,000 clones, 70% to 85% seen once. The sequenced material came from peripheral blood. The receptor set was obtained from a woman older than 75 with acute or convalescent COVID-19.

The CDR3 loop reads CASSELGRQGAGSYGYTF. The CDR3 DNA is TGTGCCAGCAGTGAATTAGGGAGACAGGGGGCCGGGAGCTATGGCTACACCTTC. The rearrangement joins TRBV25-1 to TRBJ1-2, with 10 positions matching TRBD1. Germline V gene lookup returns CDR1 MGHDK and CDR2 SYGVNS. Unmatched junction bases numbered 12, after V lost 1 base and J lost 4 bases. There are 18 residues in the CDR3.

The chain couples TRBV5-4 to TRBJ1-2; D unresolved. Trimming cost V 0 bases and J 3 bases, with 15 bases left between them. This CDR3 spans 16 amino acids. Germline CDR1 and CDR2: SGHNT and YYREEE (reference sequence). The CDR3 nucleotides read TGTGCCAGCAGCTTGGATCGTCGGGTGGCAGACTATGGCTACACCTTC. This encodes CASSLDRRVADYGYTF.

V gene TRBV18 combines with J gene TRBJ1-1; unclear D gene. The germline V and J ends were trimmed by 6 bases and 9 bases, with 11 bases remaining between them. The CDR3 is 11 residues long. Germline V gene lookup returns CDR1 KGHSH and CDR2 LQKENI. CDR3 sequence (DNA): TGTGCCAGCTCCCCGTCGGGGAAAGCTTTCTTT. Its protein is CASSPSGKAFF.

V usage is TRBV4-2 and J usage is TRBJ2-7, with 7 bases identical to TRBD1. CDR1 and CDR2 (germline): LGHNA, YNFKEQ. CDR3 length: 14 residues. V was pared by 0 bases and J by 5 bases, with 4 bases of the junction left unmatched. CDR3 amino acids: CASSQDGTADEQYF. CDR3 nucleotides: TGTGCCAGCAGCCAAGACGGGACAGCGGACGAGCAGTACTTC.

V is TRBV6-2 or TRBV6-3 and J is TRBJ2-3; the match to TRBD2 covers 8 bases. The CDR3 consists of 15 residues. Germline assignment: CDR1 MNHEY and CDR2 SVGEGT. V was pared by 6 bases and J by 1 base, with 6 bases of the junction left unmatched. CDR3 protein: CASRPSGRRTDTQYF. The CDR3 DNA reads as TGTGCCAGCAGACCTAGCGGGCGGCGCACAGATACGCAGTATTTT.

V is TRBV18 and J is TRBJ2-5; TRBD2 might be the D (6 bases). V was shortened by 5 bases and J by 4 bases, with 8 bases between the two germline ends. Germline CDR1 KGHSH, CDR2 LQKENI. This CDR3 has 12 residues. In DNA form, the CDR3 reads TGTGCCAGCTCATCGGAGGGAGAGACCCAGTACTTC. Protein sequence: CASSSEGETQYF.

The chain has TRBV4-1 and TRBJ2-3; 10 bases match TRBD2. The CDR3 consists of 19 residues. Germline V gene lookup returns CDR1 MGHRA and CDR2 YSYEKL. V lost 0 bases, J lost 3 bases, and 12 bases stayed unmatched. The chain's CDR3 is CASSQDARTSGESTDTQYF. The CDR3 DNA is TGCGCCAGCAGCCAAGATGCCCGAACTAGCGGGGAGTCAACAGATACGCAGTATTTT.

This clone was observed a single time. The genes are TRBV21-1 and TRBJ2-1; the table's D gene call, TRBD2, was not cross checked with the DNA. TRBV21-1 is shown as a pseudogene. CDR3 length: 18 amino acids. CDR3 in amino acids: CASSSKVGGRARGNEQFF. CDR3 DNA sequence: TGTGCCAGCAGCTCCAAGGTAGGCGGGAGGGCCCGAGGTAATGAGCAGTTCTTC.

The V and J genes are TRBV7-9 and TRBJ1-5; 8 nucleotides line up with TRBD1. J gave up 5 bases and V 2 bases, and 5 bases lay outside the gene matches. This CDR3 has 15 residues. The germline CDR1 and CDR2 sequences are SEHNR and FQNEAQ (reference sequence). The CDR3 sequence: CASSLTGTGDQPQHF. In DNA, the CDR3 is TGTGCCAGCAGCTTAACCGGGACAGGCGATCAGCCCCAGCATTTT.

This clone has only one observation. This chain links TRBV7-3 with TRBJ2-1; a weak D match, TRBD2 (5 bases). CDR3 length: 16 residues. Germline V gene data show CDR1 as SGHTA and CDR2 as FQGTGA. V was pared by 5 bases and J by 2 bases, with 16 bases between. For the CDR3, the DNA is TGTGCCAGCAGCGGTGCGGGCGGACCTACCTACAATGAGCAGTTCTTC. Residues: CASSGAGGPTYNEQFF. Looking up the rest from reference TRBV7-3 and TRBJ2-1 gives the full variable domain: GAGVSQTPSNKVTEKGKYVELRCDPISGHTALYWYRQSLGQGPEFLIYFQGTGAADDSGLPNDRFFAVRPEGSVSTLKIQRTERGDSAVYLCASSGAGGPTYNEQFFGPGTRLTVL.

The chain carries TRBV7-2 and TRBJ1-1; possible D gene TRBD1, 5 bases. This CDR3 is 15 amino acids long. The ends were cut back, 1 base at V and 1 base at J, with 10 bases in the middle. Germline V lookup: CDR1 SGHTA, CDR2 FQGNSA. This CDR3 reads CASSLEGRANTEAFF. As DNA, the CDR3 is TGTGCCAGCAGCTTAGAAGGCAGGGCGAACACTGAAGCTTTCTTT.

This chain uses TRBV6-1 with TRBJ2-7; TRBD2 matches 14 bases. The V gene's germline CDR1 is MNHNS and CDR2 SASEGT. V shed 2 bases, J shed 4 bases, and the junction held 4 bases outside the gene matches. The CDR3 runs 16 residues. As DNA, the CDR3 is TGTGCCAGCAGTGAACCGGGACTAGCGGGAGTTTACGAGCAGTACTTC. It translates to CASSEPGLAGVYEQYF.

For the CDR3, the DNA is TGTGCCAGCAGTCGGGACAGGGGATATGGCTACACCTTC. Encoded protein: CASSRDRGYGYTF. The V call is TRBV6-5, the J call TRBJ1-2, with TRBD1 matching 10 bases. The CDR3 is 13 amino acids. Trimming at V came to 5 bases and at J to 5 bases, leaving 2 bases not matched to a gene. CDR1 and CDR2 from the germline V gene are MNHEY and SVGAGI.

The chain is built from TRBV7-2 and TRBJ2-5, with 10 bases aligning to TRBD2. The germline CDR1 and CDR2 sequences are SGHTA and FQGNSA. V gave up 7 bases and J gave up 2 bases; unmatched junction bases: 4. This CDR3 comprises 14 residues. The CDR3 bases are TGTGCCAGCAACAAACTAGCGGGACAAGAGACCCAGTACTTC. This sequence encodes CASNKLAGQETQYF.

The chain joins TRBV9 to TRBJ1-1, with unresolved D. The CDR3 contains 13 residues. V dropped 0 bases and J dropped 12 bases, with 15 bases sitting between them. The germline V gene has CDR1 SGDLS and CDR2 YYNGEE. The CDR3 sequence: CASSVGLEGDPFF. CDR3 DNA sequence: TGTGCCAGCAGCGTAGGATTGGAGGGAGATCCTTTCTTT.

The V and J genes are TRBV15 and TRBJ2-3, with 15 bases matching TRBD2. The junction had 12 bases not matched to a gene; V was cut back by 5 bases and J by 6 bases. The germline V gene has CDR1 LNHNV and CDR2 YYDKDF (reference sequence). This CDR3 has 18 residues. The CDR3 DNA reads TGTGCCACCAGCCCGGGGACTAGCGGGGGGCGCGGTGCGGATACGCAGTATTTT. Translation: CATSPGTSGGRGADTQYF. Full variable domain (rest looked up from reference TRBV15 and TRBJ2-3): DAMVIQNPRYQVTQFGKPVTLSCSQTLNHNVMYWYQQKSSQAPKLLFHYYDKDFNNEADTPDNFQSRRPNTSFCFLDIRSPGLGDTAMYLCATSPGTSGGRGADTQYFGPGTRLTVL.

The chain uses TRBV6-2 or TRBV6-3 and TRBJ2-1, with 7 positions matching TRBD2. Germline V gene sequence: CDR1 MNHEY, CDR2 SVGEGT. V shed 2 bases and J 7 bases; nucleotides not matched to a gene: 14. This CDR3 has 17 residues. CDR3: CASSYGGEGLLGNEQFF. The CDR3 DNA is TGTGCCAGCAGTTACGGCGGGGAGGGGCTTTTGGGGAATGAGCAGTTCTTC.

J is TRBJ2-3 and V is TRBV10-3; the match to TRBD2 covers 7 bases. CDR1 is ENHRY and CDR2 is SYGVKD in the germline V gene. V was clipped by 3 bases and J by 2 bases; unmatched bases: 8. The CDR3 length is 16 residues. The CDR3 loop is CAISDPGLGLTDTQYF. CDR3 coding DNA: TGTGCCATCAGTGACCCCGGACTAGGCCTCACAGATACGCAGTATTTT.

The rearrangement joins TRBV9 to TRBJ1-2; D may be TRBD1 (5 bases). V lost 4 bases and J 4 bases, leaving 20 bases between the germline ends. The germline gives CDR1 SGDLS, CDR2 YYNGEE. The length of the CDR3 is 16 residues. The CDR3 DNA sequence: TGTGCCAGCAGCTCCGGGGGGACCGCGACCTTCTATGGCTACACCTTC. Translation: CASSSGGTATFYGYTF.

This sequence joins TRBV24-1 and TRBJ2-2; a weak D match, TRBD1 (6 bases). The CDR3 is 13 residues long. The ends were cut back, 9 bases at V and 5 bases at J, with 12 bases in the middle. The germline V gene has CDR1 KGHDR and CDR2 SFDVKD. The DNA of the CDR3 is TGTGCCACCCGGGACACAAGGACCGGGGAGCTGTTTTTT. It is translated as CATRDTRTGELFF.

The gene calls are TRBV5-6 and TRBJ2-5; a possible D gene is TRBD1 (6 bases). In germline, CDR1 is SGHDT, CDR2 YYEEEE. V shed 0 bases and J shed 7 bases, with 19 bases lying between them. CDR3 length equals 16 residues. The DNA of the CDR3 is TGTGCCAGCAGCTTGGTGGGGGCGGGCCCCCCGGTGACCCAGTACTTC. Its protein product is CASSLVGAGPPVTQYF. The variable domain in full, with the rest retrieved from reference TRBV5-6 and TRBJ2-5, is DAGVTQSPTHLIKTRGQQVTLRCSPKSGHDTVSWYQQALGQGPQFIFQYYEEEERQRGNFPDRFSGHQFPNYSSELNVNALLLGDSALYLCASSLVGAGPPVTQYFGPGTRLLVL.

The chain employs TRBV7-6 and TRBJ2-7; 12 bases are shared with TRBD2. V gave up 1 base and J gave up 5 bases; unmatched junction bases: 0. Germline CDR1 and CDR2: SGHVS and FNYEAQ. This CDR3 contains 14 residues. The CDR3 region is CASSLGLAGDEQYF. The CDR3 DNA reads TGTGCCAGCAGCTTAGGACTAGCGGGAGACGAGCAGTACTTC.

The rearrangement joins TRBV28 to TRBJ1-3, with 7 nucleotides matching TRBD1. V lost 6 bases and J lost 4; bases outside the gene matches: 12. Per the germline V gene, CDR1 is MDHEN and CDR2 is SYDVKM. The CDR3 is made up of 16 amino acids. Here the CDR3 DNA reads TGTGCCAGCAGACGAGACAGGGAATCGGCCGGAAACACCATATATTTT. Translation gives CASRRDRESAGNTIYF.

This chain uses TRBV15 with TRBJ1-2, with 9 bases matching TRBD1. V dropped 3 bases and J dropped 14; count of bases not matched to a gene: 19. The CDR3 covers 16 residues. Looked up from germline, CDR1 is LNHNV and CDR2 is YYDKDF (reference sequence). The CDR3 region has the DNA TGTGCCACCAGCAGGATACCGTCCGGGACAGGGCGTAAGGAAACCTTC. This gives the protein CATSRIPSGTGRKETF.

The chain recombines TRBV29-1 with TRBJ2-1, with 11 nucleotides matching TRBD2. The CDR3 contains 16 residues. The ends lost 6 bases at V and 4 bases at J; junction bases unmatched: 11. Germline values: CDR1 SQVTM, CDR2 ANQGSEA. The CDR3 region is CSVPSTSGVRYNEQFF. CDR3 coding DNA: TGCAGCGTCCCCTCGACTAGCGGGGTTAGGTACAATGAGCAGTTCTTC.

This clone was observed a few times. This chain connects TRBV27 to TRBJ1-5; 7 positions agree with TRBD1. Germline V gene lookup returns CDR1 MNHEY and CDR2 SMNVEV (reference sequence). This CDR3 comprises 15 residues. Trimming cost V 8 bases and J 3 bases; bases outside gene matches: 10. The CDR3 region has the DNA TGTGCCAGCGCCGACAGGGTCAGTTTCAATCAGCCCCAGCATTTT. It yields the protein CASADRVSFNQPQHF.

The chain is built from TRBV6-5 and TRBJ2-7; 10 nucleotides agree with TRBD2. Germline CDR1 MNHEY, CDR2 SVGAGI. CDR3 length: 14 amino acids. V trimming: 9 bases; J trimming: 0 bases; junction bases outside the gene matches: 5. The DNA for the CDR3 is TGTGCCAGTAAAATAGCGGGAGGCTCCTACGAGCAGTACTTC. Its protein product is CASKIAGGSYEQYF.

The gene calls are TRBV4-2 and TRBJ2-7, with 7 bases lining up with TRBD2. The V gene's germline CDR1 is LGHNA and CDR2 YNFKEQ. The CDR3 length is 18 residues. The junction had 11 bases not matched to a gene; V was cut back by 0 bases and J by 0 bases. For the CDR3, the DNA is TGTGCCAGCAGCCAAGACGTGGGAGTAGCGGGCCGCTCCTACGAGCAGTACTTC. This sequence encodes CASSQDVGVAGRSYEQYF.

The rearrangement joins TRBV5-4 to TRBJ1-5; possibly TRBD1 for D (5 bases). The CDR3 contains 15 residues. V was pared by 3 bases and J by 7 bases, with 17 bases between. Germline CDR1 and CDR2: SGHNT and YYREEE (reference sequence). DNA for the CDR3: TGTGCCAGCAGCTCCGGGACTGCTCCAGGGCAGCCCCAGCATTTT. Residues: CASSSGTAPGQPQHF.

The chain's CDR3 is CASSQGSLGATSGRRDTQYF. The CDR3 DNA sequence: TGTGCCAGCAGCCAAGGGTCCCTCGGGGCGACTAGCGGGAGGAGGGATACGCAGTATTTT. The chain carries TRBV3-1 (or the pseudogene TRBV3-2) and TRBJ2-3, with TRBD2 identical over 13 bases. The CDR3 has 20 residues. The V gene end was trimmed by 1 base and the J gene end by 6 bases; junction bases not matched to a gene: 16. In germline, CDR1 is LGHDT, CDR2 YNNKEL (reference sequence).